The T cell receptor (beta chain) described here comes from a study of cytomegalovirus exposure and HLA in healthy donors. This clone was picked up one time. No antigen is known for it. Using immunoSEQ multiplex PCR, the repertoire was profiled, and TCRdb retains in-frame clones only, with some absent. The sample comprises 120,000 or so clones, 70% to 90% of which are singletons, and approximately 1.5% rests with the top ten. Whole-study results and caveats: More than 150 TCR beta chains were listed as cytomegalovirus-associated.

The study drew the donors from its roughly 120-subject validation cohort, separate from the approximately 700-subject first cohort. The specimen was PBMCs. This clonotype was sampled from a woman aged 25 to 45 in good health and CMV-seropositive.

CDR3 loop: CASSEVRGGIYNEQFF. Written as DNA, the CDR3 is TGTGCCAGCAGTGAAGTGCGGGGGGGGATCTACAATGAGCAGTTCTTC. This chain links TRBV6-1 with TRBJ2-1; 9 bases fit TRBD2. V was clipped by 1 base and J by 3 bases; unmatched bases: 4. CDR1 and CDR2 (germline): MNHNS, SASEGT. This CDR3 is built from 16 residues.